This TCR beta chain emerged from a study of T cells in pancreatic ductal adenocarcinoma. On this clone: What it binds is unknown. One end of the junction fails to match germline, which may point to a read error.

The selected patients with pancreatic ductal adenocarcinoma had surgery but no neoadjuvant therapy. The repertoire was sequenced with immunoSEQ multiplex PCR; TCRdb's copy has only in-frame clones and lacks some. The profile shows 85,000 to 120,000 clones, 90% to 95% of them singletons. The length of the CDR3 is 13 residues. Per the germline V gene, CDR1 is SGHRS and CDR2 is YFSETQ. Study outcomes and limitations: Blood had more productive templates and roughly 8-fold more unique clonotypes than tumor. Results skew toward the minority of patients with early-stage disease. Enrichment of CD45RO+ effector over naive T cells in tumors may bias clonality. No significant tumor-blood clonality difference; means were about 0.12 and 0.073.

The sample comprised PBMCs. This clonotype originated in a human donor with pancreatic ductal adenocarcinoma. The genes are TRBV5-1 and TRBJ2-7, with unresolved D. As DNA, the CDR3 is TGCGCCAGCAGTTTGGTCAACAGCTACGAGCAGTACTTC. Translated: CASSLVNSYEQYF.